The rows below give T cell receptor beta chains drawn from one sample of a study of regulatory T cells in long-lasting Graves disease. TCRdb re-called the multiplex PCR reads through MiXCR, storing one row per CDR3 protein. The sample consists of roughly 420,000 distinct CDR3 sequences, 14% of them appearing once. These same data were also listed under a study on T cells in Graves' hyperthyroidism and ophthalmopathy.

Sample: peripheral blood mononuclear cells (PBMCs), taken at new diagnosis, from a patient treated with antithyroid drugs. These receptors were taken from a woman aged 45-59 years with Graves disease. CDR3s include the opening cysteine and the closing phenylalanine or tryptophan. The D gene is left open where the match is weak. Only part of the rows carry a size: once, few, many, or a class if the clone is expanded.

TRBD2	TRBV28	TRBJ2-5	many	CASSLLAEETQYF	TGTGCCAGCAGCCTGCTAGCGGAAGAGACCCAGTACTTC
TRBD1	TRBV15	TRBJ2-1	many	CATSRDRDRGNPSSYNEQFF	TGTGCCACCAGCAGAGACCGGGACAGGGGAAACCCCAGCTCCTACAATGAGCAGTTCTTC
TRBD2	TRBV13	TRBJ2-7	NA	CASRAGTSGSYEQYF	TGTGCCAGCAGAGCTGGGACTAGCGGGAGTTACGAGCAGTACTTC
TRBD1	TRBV12-3/TRBV12-4	TRBJ1-5	few	CASSSLRGGMLSQPQHF	TGTGCCAGCAGTTCCCTCAGGGGGGGAATGCTATCTCAGCCCCAGCATTTT
NA	TRBV12-3/TRBV12-4	TRBJ2-1	many	CASSLYRYNEQFF	TGTGCCAGCAGTTTATATAGGTACAATGAGCAGTTCTTC
NA	TRBV6-2/TRBV6-3	TRBJ1-5	many	CASTQGWSQPQHF	TGTGCCAGCACTCAGGGCTGGAGTCAGCCCCAGCATTTT
NA	TRBV18	TRBJ2-7	few	CASFPGEGSYEQYF	TGTGCCAGCTTCCCCGGCGAAGGGTCCTACGAGCAGTACTTC
NA	TRBV18	TRBJ1-5	few	CASSPATGHNQPQHF	TGTGCCAGCTCACCCGCTACAGGTCACAATCAGCCCCAGCATTTT
TRBD1	TRBV7-3	TRBJ2-7	many	CASSLGQSFEQYF	TGTGCCAGCAGCTTGGGACAGTCTTTCGAGCAGTACTTC
TRBD2	TRBV18	TRBJ2-3	many	CASSPSLASGRTDTQYF	TGTGCCAGCTCACCATCGTTAGCTAGCGGGAGAACAGATACGCAGTATTTT
NA	TRBV27	TRBJ2-5	few	CASSPRQPEETQYF	TGTGCCAGCAGTCCTCGACAGCCTGAAGAGACCCAGTACTTC
TRBD1	TRBV12-3/TRBV12-4	TRBJ2-1	many	CASSLRQGGVEQFF	TGTGCCAGCAGTTTAAGACAGGGGGGAGTAGAGCAGTTCTTC
NA	TRBV12-3/TRBV12-4	TRBJ1-2	many	CASSLGRGYNGYTF	TGTGCCAGCAGTTTAGGTAGAGGGTACAATGGCTACACCTTC
TRBD2	TRBV11-2	TRBJ2-1	NA	CASSRRPLIAGEGYNEQFF	TGTGCCAGCAGCCGACGCCCGTTGATAGCGGGAGAGGGCTACAATGAGCAGTTCTTC
NA	TRBV11-2	TRBJ2-1	many	CASSLVFSSYNEQFF	TGTGCCAGCAGCTTAGTTTTTAGCTCCTACAATGAGCAGTTCTTC
TRBD2	TRBV3-1	TRBJ2-5	many	CASSQLAGQETQYF	TGTGCCAGCAGCCAATTAGCGGGACAAGAGACCCAGTACTTC
TRBD2	TRBV5-1	TRBJ2-3	NA	CASSKGLAGAGDTRYF	TGCGCCAGCAGCAAGGGACTAGCGGGAGCGGGAGATACGCGGTATTTT
NA	TRBV5-1	TRBJ2-3	many	CASSSAVLGDTQYF	TGCGCCAGCAGTTCAGCGGTTCTGGGTGATACGCAGTATTTT
TRBD2	TRBV6-5	TRBJ2-1	many	CASSYSSGTEQFF	TGTGCCAGCAGTTACTCTAGCGGGACTGAGCAGTTCTTC
TRBD1	TRBV10-3	TRBJ2-1	NA	CAISQGAYYNEQFF	TGTGCCATCAGCCAGGGGGCCTACTACAATGAGCAGTTCTTC
NA	TRBV5-5	TRBJ1-2	few	CASSLDPFNYDYTF	TGTGCCAGCAGCTTGGATCCCTTTAACTATGACTACACCTTC
NA	TRBV3-1	TRBJ2-3	many	CASSFDHTDTQYF	TGTGCCAGCAGCTTCGACCACACAGATACGCAGTATTTT
NA	TRBV6-2/TRBV6-3	TRBJ1-1	many	CASSPYGAAWAENTEAFF	TGTGCCAGCAGCCCATACGGGGCGGCGTGGGCCGAGAACACTGAAGCTTTCTTT
NA	TRBV28	TRBJ2-2	many	CASSYVALNTGELFF	TGTGCCAGCAGTTACGTGGCGTTGAACACCGGGGAGCTGTTTTTT
NA	TRBV6-1	TRBJ2-5	many	CASSEARGAGETQYF	TGTGCCAGCAGTGAAGCGCGGGGCGCGGGGGAGACCCAGTACTTC
NA	TRBV11-2	TRBJ2-1	many	CASRPLRGHAGGNEQFF	TGTGCCAGCAGGCCCCTCCGGGGACACGCTGGGGGCAATGAGCAGTTCTTC
NA	TRBV30	TRBJ2-7	many	CAWSRDRYEQYF	TGTGCCTGGAGTAGGGACCGCTACGAGCAGTACTTC
NA	TRBV2	TRBJ2-5	NA	CASILAREETQYF	TGTGCCAGCATCCTAGCCCGAGAAGAGACCCAGTACTTC
TRBD1	TRBV2	TRBJ1-5	many	CASTGTGFLQPQHF	TGTGCCAGCACCGGGACAGGGTTTCTTCAGCCCCAGCATTTT
TRBD1	TRBV19	TRBJ1-5	NA	CASSIHRGTNQPQHF	TGTGCCAGTAGTATCCACAGGGGGACCAATCAGCCCCAGCATTTT
NA	TRBV3-1	TRBJ1-4	NA	CASSQAPPTNEKLFF	TGTGCCAGCAGCCAAGCACCCCCAACTAATGAAAAACTGTTTTTT
NA	TRBV3-1	TRBJ1-4	many	CASSQGQHEKLFF	TGTGCCAGCAGCCAGGGACAACACGAAAAACTGTTTTTT
NA	TRBV2	TRBJ1-2	few	CASSVLQGSYGYTF	TGTGCCAGCAGTGTTTTGCAGGGGAGCTATGGCTACACCTTC
NA	TRBV27	TRBJ1-5	NA	CASSFGAGGNQPQHF	NA
NA	TRBV6-2/TRBV6-3	TRBJ1-5	many	CASIFGTDNQPQHF	TGTGCCAGCATCTTCGGGACGGACAATCAGCCCCAGCATTTT
TRBD2	TRBV18	TRBJ2-5	NA	CASSPSAGEETQYF	TGTGCCAGCTCACCCTCAGCGGGAGAGGAGACCCAGTACTTC
NA	TRBV20-1	TRBJ1-4	many	CSARDTGTEKLFF	TGCAGTGCTAGAGATACCGGGACAGAAAAACTGTTTTTT
NA	TRBV3-1	TRBJ2-5	few	CASSQAILETQYF	TGTGCCAGCAGCCAAGCGATACTAGAGACCCAGTACTTC
NA	TRBV2	TRBJ1-1	many	CASSVDRWSTEAFF	TGTGCCAGCAGTGTCGATAGGTGGAGCACTGAAGCTTTCTTT
NA	TRBV9	TRBJ2-7	NA	CASSVGELSYEQYF	TGTGCCAGCAGCGTAGGCGAGCTATCCTACGAGCAGTACTTC
NA	TRBV19	TRBJ2-2	NA	CASSTGQGPGELFF	TGTGCCAGTAGTACGGGGCAGGGTCCCGGGGAGCTGTTTTTT
TRBD1	TRBV10-3	TRBJ2-2	many	CAISEIGTVNTGELFF	TGTGCCATCAGTGAGATCGGGACAGTCAACACCGGGGAGCTGTTTTTT
TRBD1	TRBV5-5	TRBJ2-7	many	CASSLQGAPYEQYF	TGTGCCAGCAGCTTGCAGGGGGCTCCCTACGAGCAGTACTTC
NA	TRBV29-1	TRBJ2-1	NA	CSVEESGNRFGNEQFF	TGCAGCGTTGAAGAAAGTGGGAACAGGTTCGGCAATGAGCAGTTCTTC
NA	TRBV6-1	TRBJ2-1	NA	CASIEPGTPRGFF	TGTGCCAGCATCGAGCCTGGGACCCCGAGGGGGTTCTTC
NA	TRBV2	TRBJ2-4	NA	CASSEGQGAKNIQYF	TGTGCCAGCAGTGAAGGGCAGGGGGCCAAAAACATTCAGTACTTC
NA	TRBV6-1	TRBJ1-1	many	CASSEGLVRTEAFF	TGTGCCAGCAGTGAAGGGTTGGTCAGGACTGAAGCTTTCTTT
NA	TRBV12-3/TRBV12-4	TRBJ1-5	many	CASSLANQPQHF	TGTGCCAGCAGTTTAGCCAATCAGCCCCAGCATTTT
NA	TRBV20-1	TRBJ2-2	NA	CSASPQTGELFF	TGCAGTGCTAGTCCTCAGACCGGGGAGCTGTTTTTT
TRBD2	TRBV12-3/TRBV12-4	TRBJ2-7	many	CASSTTSGRIEQYF	TGTGCCAGCAGTACTACTAGCGGGAGGATTGAGCAGTACTTC
NA	TRBV10-3	TRBJ2-5	many	CAISESQETQYF	TGTGCCATCAGTGAGTCCCAAGAGACCCAGTACTTC
NA	TRBV7-8	TRBJ2-7	many	CASSLVPPGNLVEQYF	TGTGCCAGCAGCTTAGTCCCCCCGGGGAACCTCGTCGAGCAGTACTTC